One and the same sample provided the 15 T cell receptor beta chains below, sequenced in a study of CD8+ T cells in alopecia areata. Scientists pooled cutaneous lymph node cells and sorted them on CD4, CD8alpha, NKG2D, NKG2ACE and other markers. Extracted from the samples, RNA was reverse transcribed into cDNA to serve as the sequencing template. Here immunoSEQ multiplex PCR was the method, and the copy in TCRdb shows in-frame clones only, minus some. The sample yields about 19,000 clones, without any singletons. The sequenced sample consisted of CD8+ T cells sorted from a lymph node. These receptors were collected from a C3H/HeJ mouse with alopecia areata. The strain's MHC: H2-k.

This clone has ten or more counts. The genes are named according to mouse. The read halts 4 residues ahead of the CDR3 end, with the missing end drawn from the germline J gene. V usage is TRBV1 and J usage is TRBJ2-1, with 8 bases lining up with TRBD1. This CDR3 is 14 amino acids long. Trimming cost V 6 bases and J 0 bases; bases outside gene matches: 1. Germline V CDR1 and CDR2: NSQYPW, LRSPGD (reference sequence). This CDR3 is CTCRQGANYAEQFF. The CDR3 bases that were read are TGCACCTGCAGGCAGGGGGCTAACTATGCT.

Worth noting for this clone: Gene names refer to mouse genes. The read gets to within 4 residues of the CDR3 end, and the germline J gene fills in the rest. The rearrangement links TRBV31 to TRBJ1-1, with TRBD1 identical over 9 bases. The germline V gene encodes CDR1 GKSSPN and CDR2 SITVG. The CDR3 has 11 residues. CDR3 bases read: TGTGCCTGGGGACAGGGGCCA. As protein: CAWGQGP. The entire CDR3 is CAWGQGPEVFF.

This clone was recorded a few times. Here the gene names and germline are mouse. Read coverage stops 4 residues before the CDR3 terminus; the germline J gene supplies the remainder. The chain links TRBV13-2 to TRBJ2-3; a weak D match, TRBD2 (5 bases). This CDR3 spans 16 amino acids. Germline CDR1 reads NNHNN; CDR2 reads SYGAGS (reference sequence). Trimming removed 1 base from V and 0 bases from J, with 12 bases in between. The sequenced part of the CDR3 DNA is TGTGCCAGCGGTGATTCCGGACTCTTTAGTGCAGAA. This translates into CASGDSGLFSAE. The CDR3 reads in full as CASGDSGLFSAETLYF.

A word on this clone: Mouse gene names apply. The DNA ends 4 residues before the CDR3 does, and the rest of the CDR3 is filled in from the germline J gene. V usage is TRBV19 and J usage is TRBJ2-5, with 9 bases that match TRBD2. The CDR3 runs 14 residues. Per the germline V gene, CDR1 is FNHDT and CDR2 is SITEND (reference sequence). Trimming cost V 5 bases and J 3 bases; bases outside gene matches: 4. The CDR3 loop reads CASSRLGAQDTQYF. The CDR3 DNA, read in part, is TGTGCCAGCAGCCGACTGGGGGCACAAGAC.

This clone came up many times. Mouse germline and gene names are used. The missing CDR3 end, 4 residues past where the read stops, is filled in from the germline J gene. V is TRBV13-1 and J is TRBJ2-1; TRBD1 matches 9 bases. Germline V CDR1 and CDR2: NSHNY, SYGAGN. The CDR3 is made up of 13 amino acids. The CDR3 protein is CASSEGQGAEQFF. CDR3 bases read: TGTGCCAGCAGTGAGGGACAGGGAGCT.

This clone was observed a handful of times. Mouse gene names apply. Partial CDR3 DNA: TGTGCCAGCAGTGAGCCTGGGGGGCATCAAAAC. It yields the protein CASSEPGGHQN. The full CDR3 is CASSEPGGHQNTLYF. The chain links TRBV13-3 to TRBJ2-4; 8 bases are shared with TRBD2. With the read ending 4 residues before the CDR3 end, the germline J gene is used to fill in that end. The CDR3 has 15 amino acids. CDR1 is NNHDY, CDR2 SYVADS, per germline. The V and J ends lost 2 bases and 2 bases, in that order; junction bases with no gene match: 4.

This clone was observed a handful of times. Gene names and germline match the mouse. The read comes to an end 4 residues before the CDR3 does, leaving the germline J gene to fill in the end. V usage is TRBV13-2 and J usage is TRBJ2-7; 10 bases are a match to TRBD2. The CDR3 loop spans 16 amino acids. After removal of 1 base from V and 0 bases from J, the junction contained 4 bases not matched to a gene. The V gene's germline CDR1 is NNHNN and CDR2 SYGAGS (reference sequence). The CDR3 here is CASGDMDWGSSYEQYF. The sequenced CDR3 bases are TGTGCCAGCGGTGATATGGACTGGGGGAGCTCCTAT.

This clone was counted ten times or more. Germline and genes here are mouse. The DNA ends 4 residues before the CDR3 does, and the rest of the CDR3 is filled in from the germline J gene. The rearrangement uses TRBV1 and TRBJ2-1, with TRBD2 matching 10 bases. The junction had 5 bases not matched to a gene; V was cut back by 0 bases and J by 3 bases. Germline V gives CDR1 NSQYPW, CDR2 LRSPGD (reference sequence). The CDR3 sequence is 17 residues long. The CDR3 here is CTCSADWGGGGYAEQFF. The CDR3 bases that were read are TGCACCTGCAGTGCAGACTGGGGGGGCGGGGGCTATGCT.

This clone was seen many times. The protein given in TCRdb and the translation of the DNA differ at residue 15, and the sequence presented here derives from the DNA. Genes and germline come from the mouse. Read data end 3 residues before the CDR3 end; the end is taken from the germline J gene. The chain uses TRBV13-3 and TRBJ1-6; TRBD1 matches at 9 bases. TRBJ1-6 is treated as an ORF (open reading frame) with a function not yet certain. CDR1 and CDR2 from the germline V gene are NNHDY and SYVADS. The CDR3 runs to 18 residues. V lost 3 bases to trimming and J lost 4 bases; unmatched junction nucleotides: 11. CDR3 bases read: TGTGCCAGCAGTGGGACAGGGGCCCCCTTTCATTATAATTCGCCC. This codes for CASSGTGAPFHYNSP. The whole CDR3 sequence reads CASSGTGAPFHYNSPLYF.

This clone has a handful of counts. Mouse gene names and germline throughout. The read ends 4 residues before the CDR3 terminus; that terminus is restored from the germline J gene. The sample has other DNA sequences that encode this CDR3 too. The V and J genes are TRBV19 and TRBJ2-7; 8 bases match TRBD1. V was pared by 4 bases and J by 0 bases, with 6 bases of the junction left unmatched. CDR1 is FNHDT, CDR2 SITEND, per germline (reference sequence). The length of the CDR3 is 15 residues. The CDR3 DNA, read in part, is TGTGCCAGCAGTCTCAGGGACAGGAGCTCCTAT. It is translated as CASSLRDRSSY. The whole CDR3 sequence reads CASSLRDRSSYEQYF. The variable domain in full, with the rest retrieved from reference TRBV19 and TRBJ2-7, is GGIITQTPKFLIGQEGQKLTLKCQQNFNHDTMYWYRQDSGKGLRLIYYSITENDLQKGDLSEGYDASREKKSSFSLTVTSAQKNEMAVFLCASSLRDRSSYEQYFGPGTRLTVL.

At least ten counts were recorded for this clone. Gene names are the mouse ones. This CDR3 is CAWRDWESAETLYF. CDR3 bases read: TGTGCCTGGAGGGACTGGGAGAGTGCAGAA. The chain combines TRBV31 with TRBJ2-3, with 8 nucleotides matching TRBD2. Sequencing ends 4 residues short of the CDR3 end; the germline J gene provides the rest. V lost 3 bases, J lost 0 bases, and 2 bases stayed unmatched. The CDR3 has 14 residues. Germline CDR1 is GKSSPN and CDR2 is SITVG.

In this sample, this clone turned up a few times. The gene symbols are mouse symbols. The read terminates 4 residues before the CDR3 end, so the remaining end is supplied by the germline J gene. The chain recombines TRBV1 with TRBJ2-5; TRBD1 might be the D (6 bases). Germline loops: CDR1 NSQYPW, CDR2 LRSPGD (reference sequence). V dropped 2 bases and J dropped 3 bases, with 6 bases sitting between them. The CDR3 spans 13 residues. The CDR3 sequence is CTCSATGQDTQYF. The sequenced CDR3 bases are TGCACCTGCAGTGCAACAGGGCAAGAC. Full variable domain (outside the CDR3, taken from reference TRBV1 and TRBJ2-5): VTLLEQNPRWRLVPRGQAVNLRCILKNSQYPWMSWYQQDLQKQLQWLFTLRSPGDKEVKSLPGADYLATRVTDTELRLQVANMSQGRTLYCTCSATGQDTQYFGPGTRLLVL.

This clone was detected many times. Gene names and germline refer to mouse. The read finishes 4 residues shy of the CDR3 end, and the germline J gene is used to complete it. The genes are TRBV19 and TRBJ1-2; TRBD1 aligns across 7 bases. V dropped 3 bases and J dropped 3; count of bases not matched to a gene: 2. The CDR3 is 13 residues long. Germline V gives CDR1 FNHDT, CDR2 SITEND (reference sequence). The chain's CDR3 is CASSSRGDSDYTF. CDR3 DNA, as far as it was read: TGTGCCAGCAGTAGCAGGGGGGACTCC.

This clone was seen ten or more times. Gene names are mouse gene names. Different DNA sequences within this sample yield the same CDR3. The CDR3 sequence: CASSDRGRGAETLYF. Incomplete CDR3 DNA: TGTGCCAGCAGTGACAGGGGAAGAGGTGCAGAA. The rearrangement uses TRBV13-3 and TRBJ2-3; TRBD1 is a possible D gene (6 bases). The sequence runs out 4 residues before the end of the CDR3; the remainder is reconstructed from the germline J gene. Per the germline V gene, CDR1 is NNHDY and CDR2 is SYVADS. V was trimmed by 2 bases and J by 1 base, leaving 11 bases between them. This CDR3 region has 15 residues.

This clone was counted only a few times. Genes here carry mouse names. The read falls 4 residues short of the CDR3 end, and the missing part is taken from the germline J gene. The genes are TRBV1 and TRBJ2-5; the match to TRBD2 covers 7 bases. With 2 bases clipped from V and 2 bases from J, the junction kept 4 bases outside the gene matches. The CDR3 length is 15 residues. The V gene's germline CDR1 is NSQYPW and CDR2 LRSPGD (reference sequence). CDR3 region: CTCSASGGGQDTQYF. The CDR3 bases that were read are TGCACCTGCAGTGCATCCGGGGGGGGCCAAGAC.